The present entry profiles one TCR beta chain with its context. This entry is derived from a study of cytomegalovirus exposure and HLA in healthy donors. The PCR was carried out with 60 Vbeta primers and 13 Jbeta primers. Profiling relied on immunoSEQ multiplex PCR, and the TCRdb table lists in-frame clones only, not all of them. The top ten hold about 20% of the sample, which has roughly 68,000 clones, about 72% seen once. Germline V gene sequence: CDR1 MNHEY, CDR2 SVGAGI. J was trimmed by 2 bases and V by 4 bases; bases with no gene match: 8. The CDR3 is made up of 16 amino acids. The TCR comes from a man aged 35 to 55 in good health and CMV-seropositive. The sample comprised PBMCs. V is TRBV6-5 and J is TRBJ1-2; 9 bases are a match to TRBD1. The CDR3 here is CASSSSRDRVNYGYTF. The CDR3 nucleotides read TGTGCCAGCAGTTCGTCCCGGGACAGGGTCAACTATGGCTACACCTTC.